This is a list of T cell receptor beta chains from one sample in a study of blood T cell repertoires in COVID-19. Sequencing was performed with immunoSEQ multiplex PCR; in TCRdb, only in-frame clones are kept and a portion is missing. This table holds some 160,000 clones, roughly nine tenths found once. Sequenced sample: peripheral blood. The receptors shown here come from a woman aged 70-85 years with acute or convalescent COVID-19. CDR3s include the opening cysteine and the closing phenylalanine or tryptophan. Fields, in order: clone size, J gene, D gene, V gene, CDR3 protein, CDR3 DNA. A D gene is named only where the DNA matches it firmly. Only some rows state a clone size, as once, few, many or a class for expanded clones.

NA,TRBJ2-3,NA,TRBV5-6,CASSLGGIPAGPDTQYF,TGTGCCAGCAGCTTGGGAGGGATTCCGGCGGGCCCAGATACGCAGTATTTT
few,TRBJ1-2,TRBD1,TRBV7-2,CASSSTGVEGYTF,TGTGCCAGCAGCTCGACAGGGGTGGAGGGCTACACCTTC
once,TRBJ1-6,TRBD1,TRBV7-9,CASSLTGTDNSPLHF,TGTGCCAGCAGCTTAACGGGGACAGATAATTCACCCCTCCACTTT
NA,TRBJ2-7,NA,TRBV7-9,CASSLNGRDYEQYF,TGTGCCAGCAGCTTAAACGGCAGGGACTACGAGCAGTACTTC
NA,TRBJ1-2,TRBD1,TRBV27,CASSLLSGGYGYTF,TGTGCCAGCAGTTTATTATCAGGGGGCTATGGCTACACCTTC
NA,TRBJ1-6,NA,TRBV10-3,CAIRRNPGPLHF,TGTGCCATCAGGAGAAATCCGGGACCCCTCCACTTT
NA,TRBJ2-3,NA,TRBV19,CASSMIQAGDTQYF,TGTGCCAGTAGTATGATTCAGGCAGGGGATACGCAGTATTTT
few,TRBJ1-2,TRBD1,TRBV6-5,CASTQRDRVNYGYTF,TGTGCCAGCACCCAAAGAGACAGGGTAAACTATGGCTACACCTTC
NA,TRBJ1-2,TRBD1,TRBV27,CASSPYGTGILGYTF,TGTGCCAGCAGTCCTTATGGGACAGGGATTTTAGGCTACACCTTC
NA,TRBJ1-4,TRBD1,TRBV4-3,CASSQTDRGFRRGKLFF,TGCGCCAGCAGCCAAACCGACAGGGGATTTCGGCGAGGAAAACTGTTTTTT
NA,TRBJ2-1,NA,TRBV25-1,CASSGPDRNNEQFF,TGTGCCAGCAGTGGCCCGGACAGAAACAATGAGCAGTTCTTC
NA,TRBJ1-3,NA,TRBV5-1,CASSLNPGGNTIYF,TGCGCCAGCAGCTTGAATCCGGGGGGAAACACCATATATTTT
NA,TRBJ1-2,NA,TRBV19,CASSIDRGSYYGYTF,TGTGCCAGTAGTATAGATAGGGGGTCGTACTATGGCTACACCTTC
once,TRBJ2-7,NA,TRBV18,CASSRGAGFDEQYF,TGTGCCAGCTCTCGGGGGGCCGGTTTCGACGAGCAGTACTTC
NA,TRBJ2-5,NA,TRBV6-5,CASSYSRTDYQETQYF,TGTGCCAGCAGTTACTCGAGGACAGACTACCAAGAGACCCAGTACTTC
NA,TRBJ2-1,NA,TRBV19,CASSFTNNEQFF,TGTGCCAGTAGCTTCACAAACAATGAGCAGTTCTTC
NA,TRBJ1-2,NA,TRBV4-2,CASSQLMIGSDTRAHGYTF,TGTGCCAGCAGCCAATTAATGATTGGGTCTGATACCAGGGCTCATGGCTACACCTTC
NA,TRBJ2-2,TRBD1,TRBV4-1,CASSQEGQVTGELFF,TGCGCCAGCAGCCAAGAGGGACAGGTGACCGGGGAGCTGTTTTTT
NA,TRBJ2-2,TRBD2,TRBV4-1,CASSQDRSGSDYTGELFF,TGCGCCAGCAGCCAAGATCGGAGCGGGAGTGATTATACCGGGGAGCTGTTTTTT
NA,TRBJ1-2,NA,TRBV12-3/TRBV12-4,CASSLHSTGYTF,TGTGCCAGCAGCCTACATAGCACTGGCTACACCTTC
few,TRBJ1-5,NA,TRBV10-3,CAISESETRGNQPQHF,TGTGCCATCAGTGAGTCAGAAACACGGGGCAATCAGCCCCAGCATTTT
NA,TRBJ1-2,TRBD1,TRBV18,CASSYTRDRDGYTF,TGTGCCAGCTCATATACAAGAGACAGGGACGGCTACACCTTC
NA,TRBJ1-1,NA,TRBV18,CASSPSAPGTMGTEAFF,TGTGCCAGCTCACCATCCGCCCCAGGGACAATGGGGACTGAAGCTTTCTTT
NA,TRBJ2-7,NA,TRBV7-6,CASSLGRQGGHYEQYF,TGTGCCAGCAGCTTAGGCAGACAGGGAGGTCACTACGAGCAGTACTTC
many,TRBJ2-7,NA,TRBV15,CATSSLDGRGPSYEQYF,TGTGCCACCAGCAGTTTGGACGGGCGGGGTCCCTCCTACGAGCAGTACTTC
NA,TRBJ1-2,TRBD1,TRBV5-4,CASSLIGGQGYTF,TGTGCCAGCAGCTTGATTGGGGGACAGGGCTACACCTTC
NA,TRBJ2-1,NA,TRBV11-2,CASKFDAGPNEQFF,TGTGCCAGCAAATTTGATGCGGGGCCAAATGAGCAGTTCTTC
NA,TRBJ1-1,NA,TRBV5-1,CASRAQASVTEAFF,TGCGCCAGCAGGGCACAGGCCAGCGTCACTGAAGCTTTCTTT
once,TRBJ1-1,NA,TRBV6-5,CASRRIGSMNTEAFF,TGTGCCAGCAGGCGAATCGGGAGCATGAACACTGAAGCTTTCTTT
NA,TRBJ2-2,NA,TRBV7-9,CASSLDPGANTGELFF,TGTGCCAGCAGCTTAGACCCAGGGGCGAACACCGGGGAGCTGTTTTTT
NA,TRBJ2-1,NA,TRBV7-6,CASSLAGPDGVASRNEQFF,TGTGCCAGCAGCTTAGCGGGTCCAGACGGGGTCGCTAGTAGGAATGAGCAGTTCTTC
NA,TRBJ1-3,NA,TRBV19,CASSMGSSGNTIYF,TGTGCCAGTAGTATGGGCAGCTCTGGAAACACCATATATTTT
few,TRBJ1-4,TRBD1,TRBV9,CASAFEGAPNEKLFF,TGTGCCAGCGCTTTCGAGGGGGCACCTAATGAAAAACTGTTTTTT
NA,TRBJ2-3,TRBD1,TRBV28,CASSSPGQGWTDTQYF,TGTGCCAGCAGTTCTCCGGGACAGGGTTGGACAGATACGCAGTATTTT
NA,TRBJ2-5,NA,TRBV25-1,CASSDPGRGQETQYF,TGTGCCAGCAGTGATCCTGGGCGGGGACAAGAGACCCAGTACTTC
NA,TRBJ2-1,NA,TRBV3-1/TRBV3-2,CASSQGTGTYNEQFF,TGTGCCAGCAGCCAAGGGACGGGGACCTACAATGAGCAGTTCTTC
NA,TRBJ2-1,TRBD2,TRBV3-1/TRBV3-2,CASSQEGAQTSGMSRSYNEQFF,TGTGCCAGCAGCCAAGAGGGGGCACAGACTAGCGGGATGAGCCGCTCCTACAATGAGCAGTTCTTC
NA,TRBJ1-4,NA,TRBV2,CASSEVWGGNEKLFF,TGTGCCAGCAGTGAAGTCTGGGGAGGTAATGAAAAACTGTTTTTT
NA,TRBJ2-1,TRBD2,TRBV25-1,CATERGPYNEQFF,TGTGCCACGGAGCGGGGCCCCTACAATGAGCAGTTCTTC
NA,TRBJ1-1,TRBD1,TRBV20-1,CSASDRRQGYTEAFF,TGCAGTGCTAGTGACAGGAGACAGGGATACACTGAAGCTTTCTTT
NA,TRBJ1-6,TRBD1,TRBV4-1,CASSQAGQGYNSPLHF,TGCGCCAGCAGCCAGGCCGGACAGGGCTATAATTCACCCCTCCACTTT
NA,TRBJ1-1,NA,TRBV6-2/TRBV6-3,CASSAQLLYGSEAFF,TGTGCCAGCAGCGCTCAACTGTTATACGGTTCTGAAGCTTTCTTT
NA,TRBJ2-3,TRBD2,TRBV3-1/TRBV3-2,CASSQASGKTDTQYF,TGTGCCAGCAGCCAGGCTAGCGGGAAGACAGATACGCAGTATTTT
NA,TRBJ2-5,NA,TRBV2,CASSVLGGTQYF,TGTGCCAGCAGCGTCTTAGGAGGGACCCAGTACTTC
NA,TRBJ2-5,NA,TRBV6-5,CASSLGLKRETQYF,TGTGCCAGCAGTTTAGGACTGAAAAGGGAGACCCAGTACTTC
NA,TRBJ2-7,NA,TRBV28,CASSPQGMDYEQYF,TGTGCCAGCAGCCCCCAGGGGATGGACTACGAGCAGTACTTC
NA,TRBJ2-2,TRBD1,TRBV7-8,CASSTTGAVDTGELFF,TGTGCCAGCAGCACGACAGGGGCGGTTGACACCGGGGAGCTGTTTTTT
NA,TRBJ2-1,TRBD2,TRBV7-9,CASRKGLAGVNEQFF,TGTGCCAGCAGGAAAGGACTAGCGGGGGTGAATGAGCAGTTCTTC
NA,TRBJ2-7,NA,TRBV19,CASSITPGSTNSYEQYF,TGTGCCAGTAGTATCACACCGGGATCAACAAACTCCTACGAGCAGTACTTC
NA,TRBJ1-5,NA,TRBV6-2/TRBV6-3,CASSPRPGHFSNQPQHF,TGTGCCAGCAGCCCTAGGCCGGGACACTTTAGCAATCAGCCCCAGCATTTT